This TCR beta chain was identified during a study of cytomegalovirus exposure and HLA in healthy donors. The PCR ran on 60 Vbeta and 13 Jbeta primers. Method: immunoSEQ multiplex PCR; TCRdb's copy keeps in-frame clones and lacks some. The table has hundreds of thousands of clones, 77% seen once. The length of the CDR3 is 14 residues. The germline CDR1 and CDR2 sequences are SGHVS and FQNEAQ. Trimming took 5 bases from V and 7 from J; bases not matched to a gene: 5. Specimen: PBMCs. The source is a woman aged 55-69 years in good health and CMV-seropositive. V gene TRBV7-8 combines with J gene TRBJ1-5; 10 nucleotides align to TRBD1. DNA of the CDR3: TGTGCCAGCAGCGGACAGGGGGTAAGACAGCCCCAGCATTTT. This encodes CASSGQGVRQPQHF.